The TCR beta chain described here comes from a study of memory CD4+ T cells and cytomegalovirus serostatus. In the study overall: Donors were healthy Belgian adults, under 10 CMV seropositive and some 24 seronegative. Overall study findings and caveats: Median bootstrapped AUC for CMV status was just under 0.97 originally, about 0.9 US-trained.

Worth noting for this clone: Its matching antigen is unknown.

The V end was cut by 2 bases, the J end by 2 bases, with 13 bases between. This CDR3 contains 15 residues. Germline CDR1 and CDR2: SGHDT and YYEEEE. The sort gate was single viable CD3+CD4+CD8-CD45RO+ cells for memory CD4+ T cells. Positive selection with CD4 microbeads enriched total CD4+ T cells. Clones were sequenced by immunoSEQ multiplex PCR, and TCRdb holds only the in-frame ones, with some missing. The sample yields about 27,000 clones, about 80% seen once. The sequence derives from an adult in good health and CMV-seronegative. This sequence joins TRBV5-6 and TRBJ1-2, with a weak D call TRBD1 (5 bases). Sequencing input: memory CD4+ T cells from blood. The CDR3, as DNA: TGTGCCAGCAGCTTCTTAGACAGTCGAAACTATGGCTACACCTTC. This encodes CASSFLDSRNYGYTF.